This T cell receptor (beta chain) came from a study of metastatic and nonmetastatic thyroid tumors. Across the whole study: Repertoires of blood and of tissue (tumor or nodule) from malignant and benign thyroid patients were compared. Points from the study as a whole: It was reported that TCR beta diversity was significantly higher in malignant thyroid tumors than benign nodules, in blood and tumor.

As concerns this clone: Its target is unknown. As the CDR3 is not closed by the conserved phenylalanine or tryptophan, this likely results from a read error.

There were no patients who had received any treatment before thyroid surgery. In the source study's methods: The study took CDR3 differences across clinicopathological groups and made a distant-metastasis classifier for papillary thyroid cancer from them. TCRdb re-analyzed the PCR reads using MiXCR. The V and J calls were not made by the authors but by TCRdb's processing. Among 20,000 to 25,000 clones listed, roughly 18% were seen once. In germline, CDR1 is SEHNR, CDR2 FQNEAQ (reference sequence). CDR3 length equals 11 residues. The ends were cut back, 5 bases at V and 8 bases at J, with 9 bases in the middle.

The TCR comes from a male donor with papillary thyroid cancer or a benign thyroid nodule (not recorded which). Some clones in this sample may be carry-over from other donors' samples. The sequencing sample was made of adjacent normal tissue. The V gene is TRBV7-9, the J gene TRBJ1-2; unclear D gene. The chain's CDR3 is CASSEGTGYTN. The CDR3 bases are TGTGCCAGCAGCGAGGGTACGGGCTACACCAAC.